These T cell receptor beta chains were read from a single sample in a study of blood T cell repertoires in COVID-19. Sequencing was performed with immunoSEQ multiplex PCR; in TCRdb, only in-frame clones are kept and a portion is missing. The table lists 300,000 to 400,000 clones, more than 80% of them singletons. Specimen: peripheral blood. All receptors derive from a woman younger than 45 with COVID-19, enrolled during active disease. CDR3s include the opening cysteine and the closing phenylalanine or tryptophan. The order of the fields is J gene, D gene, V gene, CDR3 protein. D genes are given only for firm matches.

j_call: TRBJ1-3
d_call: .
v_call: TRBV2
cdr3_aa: CASSETGGVGDTIYF

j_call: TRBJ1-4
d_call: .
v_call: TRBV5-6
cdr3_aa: CASSAPGLTNEKLFF

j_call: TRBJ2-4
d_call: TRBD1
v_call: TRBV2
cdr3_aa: CASSLRGQVAKNIQYF

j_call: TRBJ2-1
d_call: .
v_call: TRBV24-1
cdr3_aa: CATSVQGNEQFF

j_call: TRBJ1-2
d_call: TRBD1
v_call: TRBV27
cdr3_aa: CASSPGQGNYGYTF

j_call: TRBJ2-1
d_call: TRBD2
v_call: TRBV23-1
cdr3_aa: CASSPGTNHNEQFF

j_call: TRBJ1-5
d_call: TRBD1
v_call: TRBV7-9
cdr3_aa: CASSYGQEPFQPQHF

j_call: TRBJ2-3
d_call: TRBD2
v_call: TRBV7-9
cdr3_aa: CASSHRSSGGRGDTQYF

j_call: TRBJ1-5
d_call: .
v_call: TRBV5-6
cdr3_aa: CASSLRGTSNQPQHF

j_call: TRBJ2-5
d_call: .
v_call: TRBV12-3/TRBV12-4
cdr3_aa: CASSSNREETQYF